This T cell receptor (beta chain) was documented in a study of blood T cell repertoires in COVID-19. For the study at large: PBMCs, B-cell-depleted T cells, or T cells were the source of the cDNA or gDNA that made up the material.

Method: immunoSEQ multiplex PCR; TCRdb's copy keeps in-frame clones and lacks some. The sample lists 270,000 or so clones, around 83% occurring once. Cohorts were determined from participant-reported clinical history. This clone has a handful of counts. This sample also contains other DNA sequences that code for the same CDR3. Germline loops: CDR1 LGHDT, CDR2 YNNKEL (reference sequence). V was cut by 0 bases and J by 4 bases, with 9 bases left in between. The length of the CDR3 is 14 residues. The gene calls are TRBV3-1 (or the pseudogene TRBV3-2) and TRBJ1-1; D is ambiguous. Source material: PBMCs or T cells enriched from blood (not recorded which). The origin of this receptor is a woman between 45 and 60 years old who had been exposed to COVID-19. CDR3: CASSQDPRATEAFF. The CDR3 DNA reads TGTGCCAGCAGCCAAGATCCGAGGGCCACTGAAGCTTTCTTT.